These 10 T cell receptor beta chains share one sample of origin, sequenced in a study of T cell repertoires in cytomegalovirus infection. TCRdb passed the reads through MiXCR, listing each CDR3 protein once. The repertoire includes some 700,000 distinct CDR3 sequences, roughly 35% of them detected once, and about 2.8% sits in the top ten. Sequencing used PBMCs. These receptors all stem from a human donor in good health (CMV status not recorded). Some clones in this sample may be carry-over from other donors' samples.

The chain combines TRBV28 with TRBJ1-5, with D maybe TRBD1 (5 bases). The germline V gene encodes CDR1 MDHEN and CDR2 SYDVKM. Trimming removed 5 bases from V and 2 bases from J, with 13 bases in between. The CDR3 is made up of 15 amino acids. CDR3 nucleotides: TGTGCCAGCAGTCCGAGGGACTTGGGCAATCAGCCCCAGCATTTT. This encodes CASSPRDLGNQPQHF.

The V call is TRBV19, the J call TRBJ1-1; D remains ambiguous. Per germline, CDR1 LNHDA and CDR2 SQIVND (reference sequence). The CDR3 totals 15 residues. Trimming removed 5 bases from V and 2 bases from J, with 15 bases in between. In DNA, the CDR3 is TGTGCCAGTAGTGGGTCCTTCTACGGCAACACTGAAGCTTTCTTT. This codes for CASSGSFYGNTEAFF.

V and J are TRBV7-2 and TRBJ2-7; D remains ambiguous. Between the trimmed V and J ends, which lost 6 bases and 2 bases, there was a span of 17 bases. Germline V CDR1 and CDR2: SGHTA, FQGNSA. The CDR3 extends over 15 amino acids. CDR3 amino acids: CASSSGASNAYEQYF. In DNA form, the CDR3 reads TGTGCCAGCAGTTCAGGCGCTAGTAATGCCTACGAGCAGTACTTC.

CDR3 DNA sequence: TGTGCCAGCAGCCCCCCAGGGCGGGCTACCTACAATGAGCAGTTCTTC. This translates into CASSPPGRATYNEQFF. This chain uses TRBV5-4 with TRBJ2-1, with D perhaps matching TRBD1 or TRBD2 (5 bases each). Germline loops: CDR1 SGHNT, CDR2 YYREEE (reference sequence). V lost 4 bases and J lost 2, with 16 bases in between. The CDR3 totals 16 residues.

This clonotype was detected ten times or more. The chain has TRBV7-9 and TRBJ1-2; D remains ambiguous. CDR1 and CDR2 (germline): SEHNR, FQNEAQ (reference sequence). Trimming shortened V by 1 base and J by 6 bases, and 15 bases separated the two germline ends. The CDR3 length is 15 residues. CDR3 region: CASSLEVRLPNGYTF. The CDR3 DNA reads as TGTGCCAGCAGCTTAGAGGTCAGACTACCTAATGGCTACACCTTC. The full variable domain, with the rest looked up from reference TRBV7-9 and TRBJ1-2, is DTGVSQNPRHKITKRGQNVTFRCDPISEHNRLYWYRQTLGQGPEFLTYFQNEAQLEKSRLLSDRFSAERPKGSFSTLEIQRTEQGDSAMYLCASSLEVRLPNGYTFGSGTRLTVV.

There are a few counts of this clonotype. The chain couples TRBV28 to TRBJ1-2; a weak D match, TRBD1 (5 bases). V was cut by 0 bases and J by 4 bases, with 12 bases left in between. Per germline, CDR1 MDHEN and CDR2 SYDVKM. This CDR3 contains 15 residues. CDR3 nucleotide sequence: TGTGCCAGCAGTTTATGGTTGTCAGGGCCCTATGGCTACACCTTC. The encoded protein is CASSLWLSGPYGYTF.

This clonotype was detected only a few times. The J gene is TRBJ1-3, the V gene TRBV7-8; no firm D call. Germline lookup yields CDR1 SGHVS and CDR2 FQNEAQ. This CDR3 has 14 amino acids. The V end lost 5 bases, the J end lost 16 bases, and 24 bases lay between the germline ends. For the CDR3, the DNA is TGTGCCAGCAGCCAACCCCATACGGGAGAGGTAGCCTATTTT. It encodes CASSQPHTGEVAYF.

The chain combines TRBV19 with TRBJ1-5; the D is unclear. Trimming pared 5 bases from V and 4 bases from J, leaving 15 bases between. CDR3 length equals 15 residues. CDR1 is LNHDA, CDR2 SQIVND, per germline (reference sequence). The CDR3 DNA is TGTGCCAGTAGTGAATACAGCTATCCGAATCAGCCCCAGCATTTT. It specifies CASSEYSYPNQPQHF. The entire variable domain, with the rest obtained from reference TRBV19 and TRBJ1-5, is as follows: DGGITQSPKYLFRKEGQNVTLSCEQNLNHDAMYWYRQDPGQGLRLIYYSQIVNDFQKGDIAEGYSVSREKKESFPLTVTSAQKNPTAFYLCASSEYSYPNQPQHFGDGTRLSIL.

The chain recombines TRBV28 with TRBJ1-4; D possibly corresponds to TRBD1 (6 bases). The CDR3 covers 15 residues. V gave up 6 bases and J gave up 2 bases, with 13 bases separating them. Germline CDR1 reads MDHEN; CDR2 reads SYDVKM. The CDR3 spells CASSRQRGTNEKLFF. CDR3 DNA sequence: TGTGCCAGCAGCCGACAGAGGGGGACTAATGAAAAACTGTTTTTT.

The rearrangement links TRBV11-2 to TRBJ1-1; unclear D gene. V was shortened by 1 base and J by 0 bases, with 15 bases between the two germline ends. The CDR3 extends over 17 amino acids. Germline assignment: CDR1 SGHAT and CDR2 FQNNGV. CDR3 sequence: CASSLGFRRTLNTEAFF. The CDR3 DNA sequence: TGTGCCAGCAGCTTAGGATTCAGGCGAACGTTGAACACTGAAGCTTTCTTT.